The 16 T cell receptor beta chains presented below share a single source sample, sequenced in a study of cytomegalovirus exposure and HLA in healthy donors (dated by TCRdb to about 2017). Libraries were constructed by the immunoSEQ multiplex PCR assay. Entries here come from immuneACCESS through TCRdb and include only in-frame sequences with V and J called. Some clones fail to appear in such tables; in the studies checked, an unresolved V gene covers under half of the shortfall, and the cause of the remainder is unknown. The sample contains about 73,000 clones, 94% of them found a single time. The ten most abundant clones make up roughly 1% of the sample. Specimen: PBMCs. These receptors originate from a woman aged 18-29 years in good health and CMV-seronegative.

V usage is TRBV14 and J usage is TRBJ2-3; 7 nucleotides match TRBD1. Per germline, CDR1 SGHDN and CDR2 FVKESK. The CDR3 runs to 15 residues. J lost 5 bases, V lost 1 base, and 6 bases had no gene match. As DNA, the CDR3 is TGTGCCAGCAGCCAAGGGCAGGGGGATGGAGATACGCAGTATTTT. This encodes CASSQGQGDGDTQYF.

In DNA form, the CDR3 reads TGTGCCAGCAGTTCCTTAGCGGGAGGGCCCGAGGATGAGCAGTTCTTC. The encoded protein is CASSSLAGGPEDEQFF. The V and J genes are TRBV6-5 and TRBJ2-1; 11 bases line up with TRBD2. V was clipped by 4 bases and J by 8 bases; unmatched bases: 10. The CDR3 length is 16 residues. Per the germline V gene, CDR1 is MNHEY and CDR2 is SVGAGI.

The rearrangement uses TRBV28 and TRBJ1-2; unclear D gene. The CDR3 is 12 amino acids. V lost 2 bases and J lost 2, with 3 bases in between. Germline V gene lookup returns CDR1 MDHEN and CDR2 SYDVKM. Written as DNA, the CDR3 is TGTGCCAGCAGTTTACTAAACTATGGCTACACCTTC. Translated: CASSLLNYGYTF.

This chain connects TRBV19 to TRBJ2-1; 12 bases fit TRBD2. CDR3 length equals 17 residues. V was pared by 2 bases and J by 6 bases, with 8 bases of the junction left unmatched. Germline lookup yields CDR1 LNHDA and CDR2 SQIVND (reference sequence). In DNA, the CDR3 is TGTGCCAGTAGTATACACACGACTAGCGGGAGCGTCAATGAGCAGTTCTTC. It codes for CASSIHTTSGSVNEQFF.

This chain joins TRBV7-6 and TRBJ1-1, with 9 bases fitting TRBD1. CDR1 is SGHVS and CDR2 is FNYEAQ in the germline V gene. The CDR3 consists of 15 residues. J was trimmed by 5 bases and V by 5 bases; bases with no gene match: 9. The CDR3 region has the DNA TGTGCCAGCAGCCGAGAGACAGGGGGTGGTACTGAAGCTTTCTTT. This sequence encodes CASSRETGGGTEAFF.

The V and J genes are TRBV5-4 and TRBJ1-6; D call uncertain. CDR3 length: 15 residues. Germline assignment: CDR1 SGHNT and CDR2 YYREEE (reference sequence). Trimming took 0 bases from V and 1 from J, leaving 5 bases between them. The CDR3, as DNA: TGTGCCAGCAGCTTGGGCGGATCCTATAATTCACCCCTCCACTTT. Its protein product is CASSLGGSYNSPLHF.

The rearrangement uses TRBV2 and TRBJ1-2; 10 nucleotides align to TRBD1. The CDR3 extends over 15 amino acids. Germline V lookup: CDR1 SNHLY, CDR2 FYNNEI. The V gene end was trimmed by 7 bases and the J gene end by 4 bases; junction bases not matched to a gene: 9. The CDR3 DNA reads TGTGCCAGCACGACAGGGGGCCCTAAAATCTATGGCTACACCTTC. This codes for CASTTGGPKIYGYTF.

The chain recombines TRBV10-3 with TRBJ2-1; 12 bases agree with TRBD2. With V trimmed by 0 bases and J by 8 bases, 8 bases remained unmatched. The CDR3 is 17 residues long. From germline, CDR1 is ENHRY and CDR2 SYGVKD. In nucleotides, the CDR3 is TGTGCCATCAGTGAGTCGACCCTAGCGGGAGGGCCAGATGAGCAGTTCTTC. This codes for CAISESTLAGGPDEQFF.

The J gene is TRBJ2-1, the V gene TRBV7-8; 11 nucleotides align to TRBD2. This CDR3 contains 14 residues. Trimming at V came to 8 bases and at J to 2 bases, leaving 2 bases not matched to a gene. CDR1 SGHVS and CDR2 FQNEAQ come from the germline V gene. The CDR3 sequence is CASGGLAAYNEQFF. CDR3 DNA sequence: TGTGCCAGCGGGGGACTAGCGGCCTACAATGAGCAGTTCTTC. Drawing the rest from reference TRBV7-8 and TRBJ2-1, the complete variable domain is GAGVSQSPRYKVAKRGQDVALRCDPISGHVSLFWYQQALGQGPEFLTYFQNEAQLDKSGLPSDRFFAERPEGSVSTLKIQRTQQEDSAVYLCASGGLAAYNEQFFGPGTRLTVL.

DNA of the CDR3: TGTGCCAGCAGTTTAGGCACAGGGGGCTCCTACGAGCAGTACTTC. It encodes CASSLGTGGSYEQYF. The chain uses TRBV28 and TRBJ2-7; TRBD1 aligns across 8 bases. The CDR3 length is 15 residues. With V trimmed by 2 bases and J by 0 bases, 3 bases remained unmatched. Germline CDR1 and CDR2: MDHEN and SYDVKM. Full variable domain (remainder filled in from reference TRBV28 and TRBJ2-7): DVKVTQSSRYLVKRTGEKVFLECVQDMDHENMFWYRQDPGLGLRLIYFSYDVKMKEKGDIPEGYSVSREKKERFSLILESASTNQTSMYLCASSLGTGGSYEQYFGPGTRLTVT.

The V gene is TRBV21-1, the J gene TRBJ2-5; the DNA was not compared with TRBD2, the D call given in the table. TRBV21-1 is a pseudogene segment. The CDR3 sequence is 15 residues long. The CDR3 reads CASSKGTREEETQYF. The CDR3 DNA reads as TGTGCCAGCAGCAAAGGGACTAGGGAGGAAGAGACCCAGTACTTC.

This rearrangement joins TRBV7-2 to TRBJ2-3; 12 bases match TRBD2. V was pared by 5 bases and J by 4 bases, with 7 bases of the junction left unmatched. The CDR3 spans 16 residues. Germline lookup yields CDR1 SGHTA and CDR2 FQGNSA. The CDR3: CASSNRLAGAADTQYF. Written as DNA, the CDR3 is TGTGCCAGCAGCAATAGACTAGCGGGAGCAGCAGATACGCAGTATTTT.

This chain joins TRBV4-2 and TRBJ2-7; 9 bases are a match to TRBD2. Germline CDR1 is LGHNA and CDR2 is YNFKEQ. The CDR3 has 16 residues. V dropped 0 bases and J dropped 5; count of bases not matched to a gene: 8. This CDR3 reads CASSQDRSGLANEQYF. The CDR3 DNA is TGTGCCAGCAGCCAAGATCGGTCAGGACTAGCGAACGAGCAGTACTTC.

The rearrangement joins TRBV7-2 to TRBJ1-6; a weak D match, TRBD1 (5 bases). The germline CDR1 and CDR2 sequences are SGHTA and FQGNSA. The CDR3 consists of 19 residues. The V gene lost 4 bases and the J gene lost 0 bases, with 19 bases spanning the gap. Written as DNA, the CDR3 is TGTGCCAGCAGCTCCCGGATGGGCATAAGGGGCTCCTATAATTCACCCCTCCACTTT. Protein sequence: CASSSRMGIRGSYNSPLHF.

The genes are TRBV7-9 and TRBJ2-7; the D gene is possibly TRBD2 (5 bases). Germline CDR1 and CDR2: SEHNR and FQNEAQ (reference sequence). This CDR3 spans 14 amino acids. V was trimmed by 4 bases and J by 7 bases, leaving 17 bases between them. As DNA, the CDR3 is TGTGCCAGCAGCTCCCGTTGGGCTAGCTGGGAGCAGTACTTC. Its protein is CASSSRWASWEQYF. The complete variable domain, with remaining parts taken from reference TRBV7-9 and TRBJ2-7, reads DTGVSQNPRHKITKRGQNVTFRCDPISEHNRLYWYRQTLGQGPEFLTYFQNEAQLEKSRLLSDRFSAERPKGSFSTLEIQRTEQGDSAMYLCASSSRWASWEQYFGPGTRLTVT.

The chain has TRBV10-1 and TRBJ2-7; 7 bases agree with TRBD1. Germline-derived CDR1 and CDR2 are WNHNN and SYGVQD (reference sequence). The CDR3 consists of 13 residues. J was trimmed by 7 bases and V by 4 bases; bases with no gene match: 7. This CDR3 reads CASSAITGDEQYF. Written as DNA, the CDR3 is TGCGCCAGCAGTGCTATTACAGGGGATGAGCAGTACTTC.